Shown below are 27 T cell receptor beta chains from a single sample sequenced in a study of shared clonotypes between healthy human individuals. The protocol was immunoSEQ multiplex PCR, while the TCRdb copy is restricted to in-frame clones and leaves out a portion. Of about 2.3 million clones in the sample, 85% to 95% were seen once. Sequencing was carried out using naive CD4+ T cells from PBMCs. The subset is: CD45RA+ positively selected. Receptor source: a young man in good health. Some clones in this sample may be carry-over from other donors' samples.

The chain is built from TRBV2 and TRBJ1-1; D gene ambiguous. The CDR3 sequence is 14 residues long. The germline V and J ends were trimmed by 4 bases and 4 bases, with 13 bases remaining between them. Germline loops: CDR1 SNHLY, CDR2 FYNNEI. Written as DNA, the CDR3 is TGTGCCAGCAGTGTAGTCCTTCGTAGCACTGAAGCTTTCTTT. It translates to CASSVVLRSTEAFF.

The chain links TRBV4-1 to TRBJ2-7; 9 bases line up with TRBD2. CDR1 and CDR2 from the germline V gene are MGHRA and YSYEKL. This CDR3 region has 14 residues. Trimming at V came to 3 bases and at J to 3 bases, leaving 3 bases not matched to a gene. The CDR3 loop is CASSHFSGSYEQYF. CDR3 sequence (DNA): TGCGCCAGCAGCCACTTTAGCGGGAGCTACGAGCAGTACTTC.

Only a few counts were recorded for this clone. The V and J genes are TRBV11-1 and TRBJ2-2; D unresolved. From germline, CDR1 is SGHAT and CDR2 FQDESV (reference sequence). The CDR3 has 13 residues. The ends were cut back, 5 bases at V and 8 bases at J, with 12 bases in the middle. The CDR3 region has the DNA TGTGCCAGCAGCACGCTGGACGGGGGGGAGCTGTTTTTT. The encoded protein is CASSTLDGGELFF.

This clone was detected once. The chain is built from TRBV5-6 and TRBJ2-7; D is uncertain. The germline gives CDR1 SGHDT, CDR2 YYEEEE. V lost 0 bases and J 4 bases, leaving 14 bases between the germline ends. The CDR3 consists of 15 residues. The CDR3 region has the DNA TGTGCCAGCAGCTTGGGTATGGGGTTCCCGTACGAGCAGTACTTC. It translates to CASSLGMGFPYEQYF. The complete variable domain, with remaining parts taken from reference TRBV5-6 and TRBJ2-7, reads DAGVTQSPTHLIKTRGQQVTLRCSPKSGHDTVSWYQQALGQGPQFIFQYYEEEERQRGNFPDRFSGHQFPNYSSELNVNALLLGDSALYLCASSLGMGFPYEQYFGPGTRLTVT.

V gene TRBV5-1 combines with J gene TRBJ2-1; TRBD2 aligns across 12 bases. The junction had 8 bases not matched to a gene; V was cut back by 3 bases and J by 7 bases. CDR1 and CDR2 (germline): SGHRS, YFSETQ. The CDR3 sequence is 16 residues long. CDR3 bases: TGCGCCAGCAGCTCCGGACTAGCGGGAATGTTAAATGAGCAGTTCTTC. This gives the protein CASSSGLAGMLNEQFF.

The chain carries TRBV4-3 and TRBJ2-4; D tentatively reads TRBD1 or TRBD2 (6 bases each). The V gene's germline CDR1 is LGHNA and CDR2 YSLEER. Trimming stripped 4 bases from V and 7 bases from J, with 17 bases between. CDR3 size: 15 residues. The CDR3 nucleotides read TGCGCCAGCAGCCTCGGGACAAGGGGGAGGAACATTCAGTACTTC. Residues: CASSLGTRGRNIQYF.

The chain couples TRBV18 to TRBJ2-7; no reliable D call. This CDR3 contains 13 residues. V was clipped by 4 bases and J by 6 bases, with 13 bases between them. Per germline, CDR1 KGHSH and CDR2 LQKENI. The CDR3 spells CASSRSPETEQYF. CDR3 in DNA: TGTGCCAGCTCACGGAGTCCCGAAACCGAGCAGTACTTC. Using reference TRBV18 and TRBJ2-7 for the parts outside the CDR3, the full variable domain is NAGVMQNPRHLVRRRGQEARLRCSPMKGHSHVYWYRQLPEEGLKFMVYLQKENIIDESGMPKERFSAEFPKEGPSILRIQQVVRGDSAAYFCASSRSPETEQYFGPGTRLTVT.

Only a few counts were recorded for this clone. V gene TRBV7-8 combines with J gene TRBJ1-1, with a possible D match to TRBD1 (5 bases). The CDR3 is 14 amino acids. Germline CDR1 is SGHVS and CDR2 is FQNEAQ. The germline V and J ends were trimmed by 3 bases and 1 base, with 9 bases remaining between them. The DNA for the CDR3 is TGTGCCAGCAGCTTTGTCCAGGGGAACACTGAAGCTTTCTTT. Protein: CASSFVQGNTEAFF.

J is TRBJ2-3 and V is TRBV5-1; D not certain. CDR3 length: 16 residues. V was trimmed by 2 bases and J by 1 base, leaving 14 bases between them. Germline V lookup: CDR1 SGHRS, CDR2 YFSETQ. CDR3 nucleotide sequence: TGCGCCAGCAGCTTAGGACCACCTGGGGGCACAGATACGCAGTATTTT. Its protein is CASSLGPPGGTDTQYF.

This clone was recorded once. The CDR3 sequence is CASSSNSYNEQFF. For the CDR3, the DNA is TGCGCCAGCAGCTCTAATTCCTACAATGAGCAGTTCTTC. This sequence joins TRBV5-1 and TRBJ2-1; D remains unclear. The V end lost 3 bases, the J end lost 1 base, and 5 bases lay between the germline ends. Germline V gene data show CDR1 as SGHRS and CDR2 as YFSETQ. The CDR3 sequence is 13 residues long.

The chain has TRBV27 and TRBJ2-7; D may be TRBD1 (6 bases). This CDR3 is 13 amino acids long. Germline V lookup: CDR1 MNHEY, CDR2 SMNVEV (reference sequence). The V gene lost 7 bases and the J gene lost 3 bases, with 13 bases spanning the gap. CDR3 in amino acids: CASMRQAFYEQYF. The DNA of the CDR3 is TGTGCCAGCATGCGACAGGCTTTCTACGAGCAGTACTTC.

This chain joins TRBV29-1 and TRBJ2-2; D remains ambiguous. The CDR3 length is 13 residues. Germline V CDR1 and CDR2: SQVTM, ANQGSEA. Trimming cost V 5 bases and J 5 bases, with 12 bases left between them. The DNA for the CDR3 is TGCAGCGTTCGCAGGAGTAATACCGGGGAGCTGTTTTTT. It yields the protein CSVRRSNTGELFF.

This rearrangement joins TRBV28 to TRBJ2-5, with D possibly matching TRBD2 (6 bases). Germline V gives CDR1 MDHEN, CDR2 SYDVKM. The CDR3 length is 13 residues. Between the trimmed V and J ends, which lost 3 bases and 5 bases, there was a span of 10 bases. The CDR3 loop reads CASSFGGLETQYF. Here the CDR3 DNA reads TGTGCCAGCAGTTTCGGAGGGTTGGAGACCCAGTACTTC. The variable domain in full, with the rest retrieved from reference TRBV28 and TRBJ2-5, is DVKVTQSSRYLVKRTGEKVFLECVQDMDHENMFWYRQDPGLGLRLIYFSYDVKMKEKGDIPEGYSVSREKKERFSLILESASTNQTSMYLCASSFGGLETQYFGPGTRLLVL.

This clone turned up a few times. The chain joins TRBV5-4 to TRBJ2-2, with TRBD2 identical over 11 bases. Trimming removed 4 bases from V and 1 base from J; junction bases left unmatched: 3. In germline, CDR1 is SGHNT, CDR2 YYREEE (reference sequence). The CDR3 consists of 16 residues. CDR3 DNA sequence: TGTGCCAGCAGCGGGGGACTAGCGGTGAACACCGGGGAGCTGTTTTTT. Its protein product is CASSGGLAVNTGELFF.

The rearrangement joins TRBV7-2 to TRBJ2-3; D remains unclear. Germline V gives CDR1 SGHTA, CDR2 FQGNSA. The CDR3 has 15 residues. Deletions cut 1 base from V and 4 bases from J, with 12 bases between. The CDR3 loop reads CASSLEGSTPDTQYF. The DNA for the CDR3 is TGTGCCAGCAGCTTAGAGGGATCCACCCCAGATACGCAGTATTTT.

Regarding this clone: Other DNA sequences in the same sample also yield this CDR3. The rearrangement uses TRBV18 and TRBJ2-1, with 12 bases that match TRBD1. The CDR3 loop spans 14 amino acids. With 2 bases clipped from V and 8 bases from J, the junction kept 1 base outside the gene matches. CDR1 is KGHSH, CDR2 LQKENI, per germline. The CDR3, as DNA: TGTGCCAGCTCACCAGGGACAGGGGGCCATGAGCAGTTCTTC. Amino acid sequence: CASSPGTGGHEQFF.

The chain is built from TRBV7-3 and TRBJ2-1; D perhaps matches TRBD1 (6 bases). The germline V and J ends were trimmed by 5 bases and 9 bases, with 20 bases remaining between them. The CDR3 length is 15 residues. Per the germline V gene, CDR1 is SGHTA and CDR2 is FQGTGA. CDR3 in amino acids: CASSQGSGVFGEQFF. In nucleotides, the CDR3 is TGTGCCAGCAGCCAGGGGTCAGGGGTTTTTGGTGAGCAGTTCTTC.

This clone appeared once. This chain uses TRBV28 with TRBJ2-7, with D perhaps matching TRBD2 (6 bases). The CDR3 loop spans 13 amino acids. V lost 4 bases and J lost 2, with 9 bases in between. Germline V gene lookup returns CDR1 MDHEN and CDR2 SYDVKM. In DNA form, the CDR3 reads TGTGCCAGCAGTTCGGAGGGGACCTACGAGCAGTACTTC. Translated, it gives CASSSEGTYEQYF.

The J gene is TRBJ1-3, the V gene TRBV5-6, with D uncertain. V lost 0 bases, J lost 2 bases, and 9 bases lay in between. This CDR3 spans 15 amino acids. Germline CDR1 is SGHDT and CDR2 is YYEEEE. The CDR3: CASSLVTGAGNTIYF. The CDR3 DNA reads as TGTGCCAGCAGCTTGGTAACTGGGGCTGGAAACACCATATATTTT.

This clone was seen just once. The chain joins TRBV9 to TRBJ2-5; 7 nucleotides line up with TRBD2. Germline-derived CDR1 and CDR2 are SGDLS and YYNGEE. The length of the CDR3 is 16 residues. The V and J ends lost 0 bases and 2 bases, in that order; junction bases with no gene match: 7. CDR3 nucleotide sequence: TGTGCCAGCAGCGTAGCCCCTAGCGGAGTACAAGAGACCCAGTACTTC. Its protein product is CASSVAPSGVQETQYF.

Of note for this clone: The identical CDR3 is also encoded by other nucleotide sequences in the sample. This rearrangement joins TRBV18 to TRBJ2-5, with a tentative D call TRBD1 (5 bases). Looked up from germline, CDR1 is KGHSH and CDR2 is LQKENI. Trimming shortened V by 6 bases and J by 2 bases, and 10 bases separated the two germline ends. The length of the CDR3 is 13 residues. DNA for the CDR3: TGTGCCAGCTCGCCAGGGATGCAAGAGACCCAGTACTTC. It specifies CASSPGMQETQYF.

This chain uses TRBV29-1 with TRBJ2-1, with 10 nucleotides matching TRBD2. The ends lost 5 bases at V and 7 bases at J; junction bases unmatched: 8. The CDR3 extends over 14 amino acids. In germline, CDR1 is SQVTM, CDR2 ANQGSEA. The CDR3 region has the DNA TGCAGCGTTTTTGGGCTAGCGGGAGCAAATGAGCAGTTCTTC. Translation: CSVFGLAGANEQFF.

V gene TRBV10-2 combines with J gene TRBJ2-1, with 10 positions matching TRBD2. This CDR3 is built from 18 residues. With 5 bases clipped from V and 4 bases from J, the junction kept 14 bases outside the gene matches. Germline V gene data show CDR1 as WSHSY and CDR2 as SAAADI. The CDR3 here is CASSQGLAGEGVYNEQFF. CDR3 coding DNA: TGCGCCAGCAGTCAGGGCCTAGCGGGAGAGGGGGTGTACAATGAGCAGTTCTTC.

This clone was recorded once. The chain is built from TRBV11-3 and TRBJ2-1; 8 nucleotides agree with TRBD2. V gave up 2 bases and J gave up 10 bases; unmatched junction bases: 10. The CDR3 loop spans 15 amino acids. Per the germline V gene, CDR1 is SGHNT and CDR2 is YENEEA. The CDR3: CASSLIREGGGEQFF. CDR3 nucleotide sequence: TGTGCCAGCAGCTTAATACGGGAGGGGGGTGGAGAGCAGTTCTTC.

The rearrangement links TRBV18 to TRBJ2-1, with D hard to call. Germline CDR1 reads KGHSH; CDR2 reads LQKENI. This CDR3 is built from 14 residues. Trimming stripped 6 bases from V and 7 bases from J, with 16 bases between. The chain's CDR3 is CASSPGRVVNEQFF. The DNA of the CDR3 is TGTGCCAGCTCGCCAGGTAGGGTGGTAAATGAGCAGTTCTTC.

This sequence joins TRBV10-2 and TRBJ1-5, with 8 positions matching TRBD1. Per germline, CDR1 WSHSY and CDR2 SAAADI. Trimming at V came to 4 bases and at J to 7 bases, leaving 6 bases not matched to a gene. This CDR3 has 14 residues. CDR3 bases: TGCGCCAGCAGTGCGTCAGGGGGCGACCAGCCCCAGCATTTT. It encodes CASSASGGDQPQHF.

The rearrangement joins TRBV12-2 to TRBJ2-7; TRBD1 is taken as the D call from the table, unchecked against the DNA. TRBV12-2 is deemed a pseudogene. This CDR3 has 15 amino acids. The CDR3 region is CASRLSQGNSYEQYF. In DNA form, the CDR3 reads TGTGCAAGTCGCTTAAGCCAGGGAAACTCCTACGAGCAGTACTTC.